This T cell receptor (beta chain) was recorded in a study of T-cell memory formation after mild COVID-19. TCRdb recomputed calls from the 5' RACE reads with MiXCR, one row per CDR3 protein. The sample has around 450,000 distinct CDR3 sequences, roughly 24% seen once. This sequence was found in an adult woman who had mild COVID-19 (a few samples of this study predate the infection). Cell type and time point are not known. Material for sequencing was PBMCs or a T cell subset sorted from them (not recorded which).

DNA of the CDR3: TGTGCCACCAGCTACCGGGAGAGGCCCCAGCATTTT. It yields the protein CATSYRERPQHF. The rearrangement joins TRBV15 to TRBJ1-5; D remains unclear. The CDR3 has 12 residues. In germline, CDR1 is LNHNV, CDR2 YYDKDF (reference sequence). Trimming took off 5 bases at V and 9 bases at J, with 11 bases between the two ends.